This TCR beta chain is from a study of T cells after yellow fever vaccination. Regarding the study as a whole: Reappearing after the booster were most of the clones from primary vaccination (roughly 96% CD4, 85% to 90% CD8).

With regard to this clonotype: Its target is unknown.

TCRdb reprocessed the 5' RACE reads with MiXCR, giving one entry per CDR3 protein. The table records around 530,000 distinct CDR3 sequences, roughly a sixth of them present only once. The CDR3 runs 12 residues. J lost 6 bases, V lost 8 bases, and 1 base had no gene match. The sample in question was PBMCs, obtained less than 6 days after the first yellow fever vaccination. The receptor's source is a young man who received the YFV17D yellow fever vaccine. The J gene is TRBJ2-2, the V gene TRBV12-3 or TRBV12-4, with TRBD1 matching 9 bases. The CDR3 sequence: CASGQGSGELFF. In DNA, the CDR3 is TGTGCCAGCGGACAGGGGTCCGGGGAGCTGTTTTTT.